This T cell receptor (beta chain) was recorded in a study of shared clonotypes between healthy human individuals. General study findings and limits: Generally, naive subsets (rather than memory subsets) showed larger estimated richness.

The data were produced by immunoSEQ multiplex PCR, yet TCRdb's version contains in-frame clones alone and is incomplete. The sample yields around 2.1 million clones, around 93% seen once. As regards this clone: The target antigen is unknown.

This CDR3 is 15 amino acids long. From germline, CDR1 is MNHEY and CDR2 SMNVEV (reference sequence). V gave up 0 bases and J gave up 6 bases; unmatched junction bases: 5. Naive CD8 isolation took CD45RO-negative cells positively selected for CCR7 and excluded terminally differentiated effector memory CD45RA+ cells. Material: naive CD8+ T cells from PBMCs. The TCR sequence derives from a man aged 18 to 30 in good health. Some clones in this sample may be carry-over from other donors' samples. V is TRBV27 and J is TRBJ2-3; 8 nucleotides agree with TRBD2. CDR3 amino acids: CASSLSSREVDTQYF. CDR3 nucleotide sequence: TGTGCCAGCAGTTTATCTTCGCGGGAGGTGGATACGCAGTATTTT.